Below, 30 T cell receptor beta chains from the same sample are listed, as sequenced in a study of molecular identifiers for immune sequencing clone quantification. Using its own MiXCR run on the PCR reads, TCRdb lists one record per CDR3 protein. This sample has tens of thousands of distinct CDR3 sequences, with 15% to 20% found just once. Sequencing was done on a sample of naive CD8+ T cells from blood, with Jurkat cell RNA spiked in. The subset: FACS-sorted CD8+CD4-CCR7+CD45RA+ naive T cells. These receptors all stem from a human donor in good health. Some libraries in this study had Jurkat cell RNA spiked in.

This clonotype has a count of ten or more. The chain couples TRBV10-3 to TRBJ2-2; D remains unclear. The V end was cut by 7 bases, the J end by 7 bases, with 7 bases between. Per the germline V gene, CDR1 is ENHRY and CDR2 is SYGVKD. The CDR3 is made up of 11 amino acids. The CDR3 sequence: CAITPGGELFF. The CDR3 coding sequence is TGTGCCATCACCCCCGGCGGGGAGCTGTTTTTT.

This clonotype was detected ten times or more. V is TRBV6-5 and J is TRBJ1-1; tentatively, D is TRBD1 (6 bases). CDR3 length: 13 amino acids. Germline loops: CDR1 MNHEY, CDR2 SVGAGI. V lost 6 bases to trimming and J lost 1 base, with 9 bases between them. DNA for the CDR3: TGTGCCAGCAGCTTGACAGGGAACACTGAAGCTTTCTTT. This translates into CASSLTGNTEAFF.

This clonotype came up many times. The chain links TRBV4-3 to TRBJ2-7, with D tentatively TRBD1 (5 bases). Trimming left V 4 bases short and J 1 base short, with 14 bases between. The CDR3 loop spans 15 amino acids. Germline CDR1 LGHNA, CDR2 YSLEER. In DNA, the CDR3 is TGCGCCAGCAGCCTCAAAAGTCCAGGGTCCTACGAGCAGTACTTC. Translating gives CASSLKSPGSYEQYF.

This clonotype was observed at least ten times. V usage is TRBV20-1 and J usage is TRBJ2-5; 11 bases fit TRBD2. The CDR3 contains 14 residues. J lost 1 base, V lost 6 bases, and 4 bases had no gene match. CDR1 and CDR2 (germline): DFQATT, SNEGSKA (reference sequence). The CDR3 DNA sequence: TGCAGTGCGCAGACTAGCGGGGCCCAAGAGACCCAGTACTTC. Protein product: CSAQTSGAQETQYF.

This clonotype was seen at least ten times. The CDR3 sequence is CSVFGRFYEQYF. DNA for the CDR3: TGCAGCGTTTTTGGACGGTTCTACGAGCAGTACTTC. The chain combines TRBV29-1 with TRBJ2-7, with D hard to call. Germline CDR1 is SQVTM and CDR2 is ANQGSEA. V was shortened by 5 bases and J by 3 bases, with 11 bases between the two germline ends. The CDR3 has 12 amino acids.

Of note for this clonotype: A much bigger clone sits one base away, suggesting this may be a read error. This CDR3 fails to terminate in the conserved phenylalanine or tryptophan, so it likely reflects a read error. V is TRBV28 and J is TRBJ2-2; 8 nucleotides match TRBD2. CDR1 and CDR2 from the germline V gene are MDHEN and SYDVKM. The CDR3 covers 14 residues. This CDR3 is CATTSGRLAGELFL. CDR3 coding DNA: TGTGCGACCACCAGCGGGAGATTGGCCGGGGAGCTGTTTCTT.

This clonotype was detected many times. The chain recombines TRBV3-1 with TRBJ2-3; no clear D. The CDR3 contains 14 residues. CDR1 is LGHDT, CDR2 YNNKEL, per germline (reference sequence). The V gene lost 0 bases and the J gene lost 6 bases, with 10 bases spanning the gap. The CDR3 spells CASSQDHWSDTQYF. The DNA for the CDR3 is TGTGCCAGCAGCCAAGACCATTGGTCGGATACGCAGTATTTT.

This clonotype was seen repeatedly, ten times or more. V is TRBV10-3 and J is TRBJ2-3; D may be TRBD2 (6 bases). V dropped 7 bases and J dropped 0 bases, with 17 bases sitting between them. Germline V gene lookup returns CDR1 ENHRY and CDR2 SYGVKD. The CDR3 consists of 16 residues. CDR3 DNA sequence: TGTGCCATCACCCCCACGGGACTTTCTAGCACAGATACGCAGTATTTT. It yields the protein CAITPTGLSSTDTQYF.

This clonotype was seen many times. V gene TRBV6-2 or TRBV6-3 combines with J gene TRBJ2-3; 7 bases fit TRBD2. The germline gives CDR1 MNHEY, CDR2 SVGEGT. The CDR3 is made up of 17 amino acids. Losses at the gene ends were 2 bases for V and 2 bases for J; bases not matched to a gene: 10. CDR3 region: CASSYGSGPEPTDTQYF. CDR3 DNA sequence: TGTGCCAGCAGTTACGGTAGCGGGCCTGAACCCACAGATACGCAGTATTTT.

The table lists this clonotype with many counts. The chain uses TRBV4-1 and TRBJ1-1, with a tentative D call TRBD1 (6 bases). Germline values: CDR1 MGHRA, CDR2 YSYEKL. CDR3 length: 12 amino acids. The V and J ends lost 4 bases and 9 bases respectively, with 12 bases between them. CDR3 residues: CASSLTQGKAFF. The CDR3 DNA sequence: TGCGCCAGCAGCCTCACGCAGGGGAAAGCTTTCTTT.

This clonotype was recorded many times. The chain couples TRBV6-5 to TRBJ1-5, with D perhaps matching TRBD1 (6 bases). Germline assignment: CDR1 MNHEY and CDR2 SVGAGI. Trimming cost V 7 bases and J 6 bases, with 16 bases left between them. The CDR3 loop spans 14 amino acids. CDR3 loop: CASTPMEGGQPQHF. The CDR3 DNA reads as TGTGCCAGCACCCCAATGGAAGGGGGTCAGCCCCAGCATTTT.

In this sample, this clonotype turned up many times. The chain has TRBV3-1 and TRBJ2-2; possibly TRBD2 for D (5 bases). The CDR3 extends over 14 amino acids. Germline CDR1 is LGHDT and CDR2 is YNNKEL (reference sequence). V lost 4 bases, J lost 1 base, and 7 bases lay in between. CDR3 nucleotide sequence: TGTGCCAGCAGCCTACGGGGGAACACCGGGGAGCTGTTTTTT. The encoded protein is CASSLRGNTGELFF.

This clonotype was counted many times. The chain recombines TRBV29-1 with TRBJ2-7; 10 bases map to TRBD1. Trimming took 4 bases from V and 2 from J; bases not matched to a gene: 5. Germline V gene sequence: CDR1 SQVTM, CDR2 ANQGSEA. CDR3 length: 14 residues. CDR3 bases: TGCAGCGTTGGACGGGGACAGGGGACCTACGAGCAGTACTTC. Translating gives CSVGRGQGTYEQYF.

This clonotype was seen many times. The rearrangement uses TRBV24-1 and TRBJ1-4; no definite D call. The CDR3 extends over 16 amino acids. V lost 2 bases and J lost 6, with 15 bases in between. Germline CDR1 is KGHDR and CDR2 is SFDVKD. In DNA form, the CDR3 reads TGTGCCACCAGTGATTGGGGAGACATTTCGGATGAAAAACTGTTTTTT. Translation: CATSDWGDISDEKLFF.

CDR3 in amino acids: CASSHPWTVLANTGELFF. For the CDR3, the DNA is TGTGCCAGCAGCCACCCTTGGACCGTTCTCGCGAACACCGGGGAGCTGTTTTTT. This chain connects TRBV7-6 to TRBJ2-2; the D is unclear. Germline V gene sequence: CDR1 SGHVS, CDR2 FNYEAQ. The CDR3 covers 18 residues. The ends were cut back, 5 bases at V and 0 bases at J, with 19 bases in the middle.

The rearrangement uses TRBV7-9 and TRBJ2-1; no reliable D call. V was shortened by 7 bases and J by 4 bases, with 11 bases between the two germline ends. This CDR3 contains 13 residues. Germline V gives CDR1 SEHNR, CDR2 FQNEAQ (reference sequence). The CDR3 DNA sequence: TGTGCCAGCACCCATATCCTATACAATGAGCAGTTCTTC. Encoded protein: CASTHILYNEQFF.

This clonotype was seen more than once but under ten times. The chain combines TRBV7-9 with TRBJ2-1; tentatively, D is TRBD2 (5 bases). The CDR3 is 14 residues long. Germline V gene sequence: CDR1 SEHNR, CDR2 FQNEAQ (reference sequence). The V gene lost 5 bases and the J gene lost 9 bases, with 17 bases spanning the gap. In DNA form, the CDR3 reads TGTGCCAGCAGCCCTCCCTCTAGCTCAGGTGAGCAGTTCTTC. As protein: CASSPPSSSGEQFF.

This clonotype occurred many times. The rearrangement uses TRBV29-1 and TRBJ2-3, with a possible D match to TRBD1 (5 bases). V was cut by 2 bases and J by 0 bases, with 9 bases left in between. CDR3 length equals 14 residues. Per the germline V gene, CDR1 is SQVTM and CDR2 is ANQGSEA. CDR3: CSVETGTSTDTQYF. The CDR3 region has the DNA TGCAGCGTTGAAACAGGAACTAGCACAGATACGCAGTATTTT.

This clonotype was detected ten times or more. This chain joins TRBV27 and TRBJ1-5, with D perhaps matching TRBD1 (5 bases). Trimming left V 4 bases short and J 5 bases short, with 15 bases between. This CDR3 has 15 amino acids. In germline, CDR1 is MNHEY, CDR2 SMNVEV (reference sequence). CDR3 nucleotides: TGTGCCAGCAGTTCGACAGTTGGGGCGGATCAGCCCCAGCATTTT. Residues: CASSSTVGADQPQHF.

There are many counts of this clonotype. This chain joins TRBV11-2 and TRBJ2-5; D is uncertain. The CDR3 is made up of 12 amino acids. CDR1 and CDR2 from the germline V gene are SGHAT and FQNNGV. V lost 1 base, J lost 5 bases, and 5 bases lay in between. The CDR3 reads CASSLVSETQYF. CDR3 nucleotides: TGTGCCAGCAGCTTAGTTTCTGAGACCCAGTACTTC.

The chain recombines TRBV4-1 with TRBJ2-5; D unresolved. CDR1 is MGHRA and CDR2 is YSYEKL in the germline V gene. The CDR3 runs to 14 residues. Trimming removed 3 bases at V and 5 bases at J, with 13 bases between. The CDR3 is CASSHLGSAETQYF. For the CDR3, the DNA is TGCGCCAGCAGCCACCTGGGGTCCGCGGAGACCCAGTACTTC.

In its sample, this clonotype was seen many times. V gene TRBV12-5 combines with J gene TRBJ2-7; D is possibly TRBD2 (5 bases). Germline loops: CDR1 LGHNT, CDR2 FRNRAP. This CDR3 has 11 residues. Trimming left V 2 bases short and J 9 bases short, with 8 bases between. CDR3 region: CASGLSEGQYF. CDR3 DNA: TGTGCTAGTGGTTTGTCCGAGGGGCAGTACTTC.

This clonotype has at least ten counts. The CDR3 protein is CASSLIGAGGIAKNIQYF. CDR3 nucleotide sequence: TGTGCCAGCAGTTTAATAGGTGCGGGCGGGATCGCCAAAAACATTCAGTACTTC. The gene calls are TRBV27 and TRBJ2-4; D perhaps matches TRBD2 (6 bases). Germline CDR1 reads MNHEY; CDR2 reads SMNVEV (reference sequence). V was pared by 2 bases and J by 1 base, with 18 bases between. CDR3 length equals 18 residues.

This clonotype was counted many times. The chain has TRBV20-1 and TRBJ2-1; D is possibly TRBD1 or TRBD2 (5 bases each). The CDR3 covers 15 residues. V was pared by 0 bases and J by 3 bases, with 12 bases between. The germline gives CDR1 DFQATT, CDR2 SNEGSKA (reference sequence). DNA of the CDR3: TGCAGTGCTAGAGATCCGGGACGCAACTACAATGAGCAGTTCTTC. This sequence encodes CSARDPGRNYNEQFF.

A remark on this clonotype: This clone may be a read error of a much larger clone one base away. V and J are TRBV20-1 and TRBJ2-7; a weak D match, TRBD1 (6 bases). From germline, CDR1 is DFQATT and CDR2 SNEGSKA (reference sequence). The CDR3 consists of 14 residues. Between the trimmed V and J ends, which lost 6 bases and 6 bases, there was a span of 21 bases. CDR3 bases: TGCAGTGCCTCCCCCGACAGGCGAAGGGGCGAGCAGTACTTC. Residues: CSASPDRRRGEQYF.

This clonotype was detected many times. V usage is TRBV2 and J usage is TRBJ2-7; 8 bases map to TRBD1. The V segment lost 7 bases and the J segment 5 bases; nucleotides outside the gene matches: 10. CDR3 length equals 14 residues. Germline CDR1 is SNHLY and CDR2 is FYNNEI. CDR3 loop: CASKRTGMRHEQYF. CDR3 DNA: TGTGCCAGCAAAAGGACAGGGATGAGGCACGAGCAGTACTTC. The complete variable domain, with remaining parts taken from reference TRBV2 and TRBJ2-7, reads EPEVTQTPSHQVTQMGQEVILRCVPISNHLYFYWYRQILGQKVEFLVSFYNNEISEKSEIFDDQFSVERPDGSNFTLKIRSTKLEDSAMYFCASKRTGMRHEQYFGPGTRLTVT.

This clonotype appeared many times. The chain links TRBV7-9 to TRBJ2-5; 10 nucleotides match TRBD2. The CDR3 covers 16 residues. CDR1 and CDR2 from the germline V gene are SEHNR and FQNEAQ (reference sequence). After removal of 4 bases from V and 2 bases from J, the junction contained 7 bases not matched to a gene. CDR3 coding DNA: TGTGCCAGCAGCTACGGGGGACTAGCGTATCAAGAGACCCAGTACTTC. Encoded protein: CASSYGGLAYQETQYF.

This clonotype was recorded at least ten times. The CDR3, as DNA: TGCGCCAGCAGCCAGGTTGTGGGTGAGCAGTTCTTC. Amino acid sequence: CASSQVVGEQFF. V and J are TRBV4-1 and TRBJ2-1; D call uncertain. Germline V gene sequence: CDR1 MGHRA, CDR2 YSYEKL. Trimming took 3 bases from V and 9 from J, leaving 9 bases between them. This CDR3 has 12 residues.

In the case of this clonotype: A much more abundant neighbour one base away suggests this may be a read error. The chain recombines TRBV5-3 with TRBJ2-3, with 9 positions matching TRBD2. TRBV5-3 is classed as an ORF, of uncertain function. This CDR3 has 17 residues. The CDR3 loop reads CASSWRKREVLTDTQYF. CDR3 bases: TGTGCCAGCAGCTGGCGGAAGCGGGAGGTCCTCACAGATACGCAGTATTTT.

This clonotype was detected ten times or more. The gene calls are TRBV14 and TRBJ2-2; D ambiguous. Germline loops: CDR1 SGHDN, CDR2 FVKESK. The CDR3 runs to 19 residues. V shed 0 bases and J shed 7 bases, with 24 bases lying between them. CDR3 in DNA: TGTGCCAGCAGCCAAGAACCACCGTATTTAGGGTCCTCGGACGGGGAGCTGTTTTTT. Its protein product is CASSQEPPYLGSSDGELFF. The whole variable domain, filled in from reference TRBV14 and TRBJ2-2, reads EAGVTQFPSHSVIEKGQTVTLRCDPISGHDNLYWYRRVMGKEIKFLLHFVKESKQDESGMPNNRFLAERTGGTYSTLKVQPAELEDSGVYFCASSQEPPYLGSSDGELFFGEGSRLTVL.